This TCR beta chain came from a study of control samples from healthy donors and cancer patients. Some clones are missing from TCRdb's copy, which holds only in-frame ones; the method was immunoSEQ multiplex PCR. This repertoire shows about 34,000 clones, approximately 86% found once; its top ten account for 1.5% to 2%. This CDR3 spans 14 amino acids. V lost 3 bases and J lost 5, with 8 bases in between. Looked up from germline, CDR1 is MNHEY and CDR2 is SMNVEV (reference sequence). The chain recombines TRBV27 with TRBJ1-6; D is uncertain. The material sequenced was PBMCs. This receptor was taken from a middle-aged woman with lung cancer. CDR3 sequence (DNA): TGTGCCAGCAGTTTTAAATTGAATAATTCACCCCTCCACTTT. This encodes CASSFKLNNSPLHF.